Sequencing of this T cell receptor (beta chain) was carried out in a study of blood T cell repertoires in COVID-19. Study-level background: Sites in the United States, Italy and Spain provided acute and convalescent COVID-19 samples. Nucleic acid was either cDNA or gDNA, and it came from T cells, B-cell-depleted T cells, or PBMCs.

Germline lookup yields CDR1 MNHGY and CDR2 SVAAGI. With 1 base clipped from V and 3 bases from J, the junction kept 9 bases outside the gene matches. This CDR3 has 17 amino acids. The authors' processing: Amplification of reference gene primers provided the estimated nucleated cell counts. Sequencing used immunoSEQ multiplex PCR; TCRdb keeps in-frame clones, though not all of them. V and J calls and clone size are those listed in that table; D and trimming were worked out from the DNA. The profile covers approximately 300,000 clones, with roughly 84% appearing a single time and more than 15% taken by the ten largest.

The sequence came from a person between 65 and 80 years old with COVID-19, enrolled during active disease. J is TRBJ2-5 and V is TRBV6-9, with 9 bases that match TRBD1. Specimen: peripheral blood. The CDR3, as DNA: TGTGCCAGCAGTTATTACGGGACAGGGCTTTCGGAAGAGACCCAGTACTTC. Amino acids: CASSYYGTGLSEETQYF.